These T cell receptor beta chains were read from a single sample in a study of blood T cell repertoires in COVID-19. TCRdb's copy holds only in-frame clones and misses some; the assay was immunoSEQ multiplex PCR. The sample carries approximately 260,000 clones, approximately 85% recorded once. The sample was peripheral blood. These receptors all stem from a woman aged 70-85 years with acute or convalescent COVID-19. The CDR3 runs from the conserved cysteine through the conserved F or W. Each record gives: D gene, V gene, clone size, J gene, CDR3 DNA, CDR3 protein. The D gene is left open where the match is weak. Some rows mark clone size as missing; the rest say once, few, many or name a class of expanded clone.

D: TRBD2; V: TRBV30; size: once; J: TRBJ2-1; DNA: TGTGCCCGGTCTAGCGGGGGCCTCCACAATGAGCAGTTCTTC; CDR3: CARSSGGLHNEQFF
D: .; V: TRBV5-6; size: .; J: TRBJ1-2; DNA: TGTGCCAGCCAAGATCTCCTTAACAGGGCCCGGGGTCAGGGCTACACCTTC; CDR3: CASQDLLNRARGQGYTF
D: .; V: TRBV3-1/TRBV3-2; size: .; J: TRBJ1-1; DNA: TGTGCCATCCGCCTGGGGGGGATAGCTTTCTTT; CDR3: CAIRLGGIAFF
D: TRBD1; V: TRBV27; size: .; J: TRBJ2-7; DNA: TGTGCCAGCAGTCTGACAGGGGACTACGAGCAGTACTTC; CDR3: CASSLTGDYEQYF
D: TRBD1; V: TRBV7-9; size: .; J: TRBJ1-1; DNA: TGTGCCAGCAGCTCCCGGACAGGGGTGGACACTGAAGCTTTCTTT; CDR3: CASSSRTGVDTEAFF
D: TRBD2; V: TRBV3-1/TRBV3-2; size: .; J: TRBJ2-5; DNA: TGTGCCAGCAGCCTGCGCGGGGGGGCCGAAGAGACCCAGTACTTC; CDR3: CASSLRGGAEETQYF
D: TRBD1; V: TRBV5-1; size: .; J: TRBJ1-6; DNA: TGCGCCAGCAGCTTGGATTCAGGGGGCAGGTCACCCCTCCACTTT; CDR3: CASSLDSGGRSPLHF
D: .; V: TRBV3-1/TRBV3-2; size: .; J: TRBJ2-7; DNA: TGTGCCAGCAGCCGATCAGGGGGAGGCGAGCAGTACTTC; CDR3: CASSRSGGGEQYF
D: TRBD1; V: TRBV3-1/TRBV3-2; size: once; J: TRBJ1-6; DNA: TGTGCCAGCCCCCAATTGACAGGGAGAAACTCACCCCTCCACTTT; CDR3: CASPQLTGRNSPLHF
D: .; V: TRBV29-1; size: .; J: TRBJ2-7; DNA: TGCAGCGTTGGTGGACCCAGGGGCGCAGGCGAGCAGTACTTC; CDR3: CSVGGPRGAGEQYF
D: .; V: TRBV2; size: .; J: TRBJ2-7; DNA: TGTGCCAGCAGAACTAGTCTCGAGCAGTACTTC; CDR3: CASRTSLEQYF
D: .; V: TRBV2; size: .; J: TRBJ1-2; DNA: TGTGCCAGCTCCTCCTCTTTTCAGGGCTACACCTTC; CDR3: CASSSSFQGYTF
D: .; V: TRBV12-3/TRBV12-4; size: once; J: TRBJ2-2; DNA: TGTGCCGTTACAGGGTTGGGCACCGGGGAGCTGTTTTTT; CDR3: CAVTGLGTGELFF
D: TRBD1; V: TRBV30; size: .; J: TRBJ1-3; DNA: TGTGCCTGGAGCCGGACAGGACAGAGAAACACCATATATTTT; CDR3: CAWSRTGQRNTIYF
D: TRBD1; V: TRBV7-3; size: .; J: TRBJ1-1; DNA: TGTGCCAGCAGCTTAAGAGGACAGGACAGGATCGTTTTCTTT; CDR3: CASSLRGQDRIVFF
D: TRBD1; V: TRBV6-5; size: .; J: TRBJ1-2; DNA: TGTGCCAGCAGAACAGGGGGAGGCGGCTACACCTTC; CDR3: CASRTGGGGYTF
D: .; V: TRBV7-8; size: .; J: TRBJ1-5; DNA: TGTGCCAGCAGCTTACGGGGGAATCAGCCCCAGCATTTT; CDR3: CASSLRGNQPQHF
D: TRBD2; V: TRBV19; size: .; J: TRBJ2-7; DNA: TGTGCCAGTGGGGATAGCGGGAGGTCCTACGAGCAGTACTTC; CDR3: CASGDSGRSYEQYF
D: .; V: TRBV12-3/TRBV12-4; size: .; J: TRBJ1-1; DNA: TGTGCCACACAGGGTTTCACTGAAGCTTTCTTT; CDR3: CATQGFTEAFF
D: .; V: TRBV10-2; size: .; J: TRBJ1-5; DNA: TGCGCCAGCAGTCGACAGGTCAATCAGCCCCAGCATTTT; CDR3: CASSRQVNQPQHF
D: .; V: TRBV20-1; size: .; J: TRBJ1-5; DNA: TGCAGTGCTAGTGCGGGGGTGAATCAGCCCCAGCATTTT; CDR3: CSASAGVNQPQHF
D: .; V: TRBV27; size: .; J: TRBJ2-2; DNA: TGTGCCAGCAGTACCATACAGGGTCCCGCCGGGGAGCTGTTTTTT; CDR3: CASSTIQGPAGELFF
D: .; V: TRBV19; size: .; J: TRBJ2-2; DNA: TGTGCCAGTAGTATTGGGGTAGCGGCGGGCGGGGAGCTGTTTTTT; CDR3: CASSIGVAAGGELFF
D: TRBD1; V: TRBV5-1; size: .; J: TRBJ1-1; DNA: TGCGCCAGCAGCCGGACAGGTTCCACTGAAGCTTTCTTT; CDR3: CASSRTGSTEAFF
D: TRBD2; V: TRBV10-1; size: .; J: TRBJ2-5; DNA: TGCGCCAGCGGCCCTACGGGGGGGACCCAGTACTTC; CDR3: CASGPTGGTQYF
D: TRBD1; V: TRBV5-1; size: once; J: TRBJ1-2; DNA: TGCGCCAGCAGCTCCGCGGGACAGTCTGGCTATGGCTACACCTTC; CDR3: CASSSAGQSGYGYTF
D: TRBD1; V: TRBV13; size: .; J: TRBJ1-5; DNA: TGTGCCAGCAGTAGTGAGATCCAGGACAGGCCCTTCTATAGCAATCAGCCCCAGCATTTT; CDR3: CASSSEIQDRPFYSNQPQHF
D: .; V: TRBV2; size: .; J: TRBJ2-7; DNA: TGTGCCAGCAGTGCCCCACCGAGCCCTGAGAGCTCCTACGAGCAGTACTTC; CDR3: CASSAPPSPESSYEQYF
D: .; V: TRBV2; size: few; J: TRBJ1-3; DNA: TGTGCCAGCAGTGACGGGGTAGGAAACACCATATATTTT; CDR3: CASSDGVGNTIYF
D: .; V: TRBV7-9; size: .; J: TRBJ1-2; DNA: TGTGCCAGCAGAGGACAGAACTATGGCTACACCTTC; CDR3: CASRGQNYGYTF
D: .; V: TRBV5-6; size: .; J: TRBJ1-3; DNA: TGTGCCAGCAGCTTGGTGCTTGGCGGGGGAAACACCATATATTTT; CDR3: CASSLVLGGGNTIYF
D: .; V: TRBV2; size: .; J: TRBJ1-1; DNA: TGTGCCAGCAGTGACAGGGGGAACACTGAAGCTTTCTTT; CDR3: CASSDRGNTEAFF
D: .; V: TRBV12-3/TRBV12-4; size: once; J: TRBJ1-1; DNA: TGTGCCAGCAGTTTAGGGAGTGAAGCTTTCTTT; CDR3: CASSLGSEAFF
D: TRBD1; V: TRBV2; size: few; J: TRBJ1-6; DNA: TGTGCCAGCAGTGTGGACAGGCCACCCCTCCACTTT; CDR3: CASSVDRPPLHF
D: .; V: TRBV9; size: once; J: TRBJ1-6; DNA: TGTGCCAGCAGCGTAGGAGGGGGAGGGTATTCACCCCTCCACTTT; CDR3: CASSVGGGGYSPLHF
D: .; V: TRBV10-3; size: .; J: TRBJ2-7; DNA: TGTGCCATCCGAGGAGGGTCCCACGAGCAGTACTTC; CDR3: CAIRGGSHEQYF
D: TRBD1; V: TRBV10-3; size: .; J: TRBJ1-3; DNA: TGTGCCATCAGGCGGGACAGGGAGGCTGGAAACACCATATATTTT; CDR3: CAIRRDREAGNTIYF
D: TRBD1; V: TRBV5-5; size: .; J: TRBJ2-3; DNA: TGTGCCAGCAGCTCCGGGACAGCCACAGATACGCAGTATTTT; CDR3: CASSSGTATDTQYF
D: TRBD1; V: TRBV2; size: .; J: TRBJ1-5; DNA: TGTGCCAGCAGTGAGCACAGGGGGGGACTGCCCCAGCATTTT; CDR3: CASSEHRGGLPQHF
D: TRBD1; V: TRBV19; size: .; J: TRBJ1-1; DNA: TGTGCCAGTAGTGCCTGGGGACAGTTGAACACTGAAGCTTTCTTT; CDR3: CASSAWGQLNTEAFF
D: TRBD2; V: TRBV4-2; size: .; J: TRBJ2-1; DNA: TGTGCCAGCAGCCAAGGAAGCGGGGGGGCCCACTACAATGAGCAGTTCTTC; CDR3: CASSQGSGGAHYNEQFF
D: .; V: TRBV5-1; size: many; J: TRBJ2-2; DNA: TGCGCCAGCAGCCTAGGGAGCCCCTCGGCCGGGGAGCTGTTTTTT; CDR3: CASSLGSPSAGELFF
D: TRBD1; V: TRBV5-4; size: .; J: TRBJ1-1; DNA: TGTGCCAGCAGCTTGGCCGACAGGGGAACTGAAGCTTTCTTT; CDR3: CASSLADRGTEAFF
D: .; V: TRBV10-3; size: .; J: TRBJ1-2; DNA: TGTGCCATCAGTGTGCAGACTAACTATGGCTACACCTTC; CDR3: CAISVQTNYGYTF
D: .; V: TRBV10-3; size: .; J: TRBJ1-6; DNA: TGTGCCATCAGAGGGGGGAGGGTGGAATCACCCCTCCACTTT; CDR3: CAIRGGRVESPLHF
D: .; V: TRBV11-2; size: .; J: TRBJ2-7; DNA: TGTGCCAGCAGCCCGGCCTACGAGCAGTACTTC; CDR3: CASSPAYEQYF
D: TRBD1; V: TRBV6-1; size: .; J: TRBJ1-2; DNA: TGTGCCAGCAGTGAAGGATGGAGGGGGCGAAGGTATGGCTACACCTTC; CDR3: CASSEGWRGRRYGYTF
D: TRBD1; V: TRBV9; size: .; J: TRBJ2-1; DNA: TGTGCCAGCAGCGCACAGGGGACGAGAAACAATGAGCAGTTCTTC; CDR3: CASSAQGTRNNEQFF